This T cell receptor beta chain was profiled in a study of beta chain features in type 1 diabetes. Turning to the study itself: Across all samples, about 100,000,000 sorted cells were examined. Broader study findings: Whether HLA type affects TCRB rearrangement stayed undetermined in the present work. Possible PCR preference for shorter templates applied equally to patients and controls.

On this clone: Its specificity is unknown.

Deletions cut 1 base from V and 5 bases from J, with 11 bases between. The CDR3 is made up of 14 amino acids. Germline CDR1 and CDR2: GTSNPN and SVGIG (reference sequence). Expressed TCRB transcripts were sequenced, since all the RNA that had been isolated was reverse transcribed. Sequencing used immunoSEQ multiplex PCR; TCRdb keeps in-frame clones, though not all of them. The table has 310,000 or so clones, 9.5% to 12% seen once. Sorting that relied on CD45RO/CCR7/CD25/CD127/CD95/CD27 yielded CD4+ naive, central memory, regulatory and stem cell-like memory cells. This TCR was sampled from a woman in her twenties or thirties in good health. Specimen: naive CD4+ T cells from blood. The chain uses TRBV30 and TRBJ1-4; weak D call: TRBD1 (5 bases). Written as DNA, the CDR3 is TGTGCCTGGAGTGCTAGGGGAAAGAATGAAAAACTGTTTTTT. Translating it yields CAWSARGKNEKLFF.